Below are 17 T cell receptor beta chains sequenced from a single sample in a study of CD8 T cells in Susac syndrome (dated 2019 in TCRdb). Library creation used the immunoSEQ multiplex PCR assay. RNA was extracted using the RNeasy kit, and about 0.45 to 1 ug of the RNA was reverse transcribed with random hexamers. The public sequencing data were trimmed at Q25 with fastp and processed into clonotypes with MiXCR by TCRdb, which kept only in-frame beta chains. All rows with the same CDR3 protein become a single entry with the most common DNA and genes. Within this sample are roughly 190,000 distinct CDR3 sequences, with 91% of them counted one time only. The ten largest clonotypes hold 0.085% to 0.09% of the sample. The sample comprised CD4+ T cells from PBMCs. These receptors all stem from a human donor with Susac syndrome.

The chain is built from TRBV28 and TRBJ2-1; 8 nucleotides agree with TRBD2. Germline lookup yields CDR1 MDHEN and CDR2 SYDVKM. The CDR3 loop spans 15 amino acids. V gave up 2 bases and J gave up 7 bases; unmatched junction bases: 7. The CDR3 reads CASSLNMGGRNEQFF. CDR3 sequence (DNA): TGTGCCAGCAGTTTAAATATGGGCGGGAGGAATGAGCAGTTCTTC.

Points on this clonotype: Mismatch with germline at one junction end may stem from a read error. V usage is TRBV7-7 and J usage is TRBJ2-5; D unclear. Germline V gene lookup returns CDR1 SSHAT and CDR2 FNYEAQ (reference sequence). The CDR3 covers 13 residues. This CDR3 reads CASSPGHQETQYF. Here the CDR3 DNA reads TGTGCTAGCAGCCCGGGCCATCAAGAGACCCAGTACTTC.

This chain connects TRBV30 to TRBJ2-2, with 9 positions matching TRBD2. The V gene's germline CDR1 is GTSNPN and CDR2 SVGIG (reference sequence). This CDR3 is 14 amino acids long. V dropped 8 bases and J dropped 6; count of bases not matched to a gene: 10. CDR3 protein: CARGTSRVPGELFF. The CDR3 coding sequence is TGTGCCCGAGGGACTAGCAGAGTCCCCGGGGAGCTGTTTTTT.

This clonotype was recorded once. The gene calls are TRBV29-1 and TRBJ2-3; 14 bases fit TRBD2. There are 15 residues in the CDR3. Trimming cost V 6 bases and J 3 bases; bases outside gene matches: 5. In germline, CDR1 is SQVTM, CDR2 ANQGSEA. The CDR3 coding sequence is TGCAGCGTGGGACTAGCGGGGGTTTTTACAGATACGCAGTATTTT. Its protein is CSVGLAGVFTDTQYF.

The CDR3 protein is CASSVEFSRGGALRGYGYTF. The DNA of the CDR3 is TGTGCCAGCAGCGTAGAGTTCAGTAGGGGCGGCGCTCTGCGTGGCTATGGCTACACCTTC. V is TRBV9 and J is TRBJ1-2, with TRBD1 as a possible D gene (5 bases). Trimming stripped 0 bases from V and 4 bases from J, with 28 bases between. Per germline, CDR1 SGDLS and CDR2 YYNGEE. CDR3 length: 20 residues.

V gene TRBV19 combines with J gene TRBJ2-1; D could derive from TRBD1 or TRBD2 (5 bases each). CDR3 size: 16 residues. CDR1 and CDR2 (germline): LNHDA, SQIVND (reference sequence). V lost 7 bases and J lost 3, with 19 bases in between. CDR3 sequence: CASMGMGTASYNEQFF. CDR3 nucleotides: TGTGCCAGTATGGGGATGGGGACGGCGAGCTACAATGAGCAGTTCTTC.

The chain has TRBV20-1 and TRBJ1-2; 7 nucleotides line up with TRBD1. Per germline, CDR1 DFQATT and CDR2 SNEGSKA (reference sequence). Losses at the gene ends were 3 bases for V and 3 bases for J; bases not matched to a gene: 4. This CDR3 is built from 13 residues. Here the CDR3 reads CSARTGTDYGYTF. DNA for the CDR3: TGCAGTGCTAGGACCGGGACAGACTATGGCTACACCTTC.

The chain employs TRBV30 and TRBJ1-2; D perhaps matches TRBD1 (6 bases). This CDR3 spans 13 amino acids. In germline, CDR1 is GTSNPN, CDR2 SVGIG (reference sequence). V lost 0 bases and J lost 14, with 19 bases in between. The CDR3 DNA reads as TGTGCCTGGAGTGTACAGGGAGCGGGGGGGGGTACCTTC. Amino acid sequence: CAWSVQGAGGGTF.

The gene calls are TRBV6-2 or TRBV6-3 and TRBJ2-5; D is uncertain. The V gene's germline CDR1 is MNHEY and CDR2 SVGEGT. V lost 5 bases, J lost 3 bases, and 13 bases lay in between. The CDR3 consists of 14 residues. This CDR3 is CASSPRLGKETQYF. CDR3 sequence (DNA): TGTGCCAGCAGTCCCCGCTTGGGAAAAGAGACCCAGTACTTC.

The chain couples TRBV20-1 to TRBJ2-1, with D possibly being TRBD2 (6 bases). CDR1 and CDR2 (germline): DFQATT, SNEGSKA (reference sequence). The CDR3 is 13 amino acids. Trimming stripped 1 base from V and 6 bases from J, with 10 bases between. CDR3 region: CSARVQAGNEQFF. The CDR3 DNA sequence: TGCAGTGCTAGAGTGCAAGCGGGCAATGAGCAGTTCTTC.

The CDR3 reads CASSPANYGYTF. In DNA form, the CDR3 reads TGTGCCAGCAGCCCGGCCAACTATGGCTACACCTTC. This chain links TRBV28 with TRBJ1-2; D is unclear. The length of the CDR3 is 12 residues. V lost 6 bases to trimming and J lost 2 bases, with 7 bases between them. The germline gives CDR1 MDHEN, CDR2 SYDVKM.

The J gene is TRBJ2-7, the V gene TRBV18; TRBD2 matches at 12 bases. This CDR3 has 16 residues. The germline CDR1 and CDR2 sequences are KGHSH and LQKENI. Trimming cost V 4 bases and J 5 bases; bases outside gene matches: 9. CDR3 in amino acids: CASSRVGLAGRDEQYF. DNA for the CDR3: TGTGCCAGCTCACGAGTAGGACTAGCGGGAAGGGACGAGCAGTACTTC.

This chain links TRBV20-1 with TRBJ2-5; maybe TRBD1 (6 bases). V lost 6 bases, J lost 1 base, and 21 bases lay in between. The CDR3 spans 16 residues. Germline loops: CDR1 DFQATT, CDR2 SNEGSKA (reference sequence). Here the CDR3 reads CSADRGYRDPQETQYF. The CDR3 DNA is TGCAGTGCAGACCGAGGTTACAGGGACCCCCAAGAGACCCAGTACTTC.

This chain joins TRBV30 and TRBJ1-2, with D perhaps TRBD1 (5 bases). The CDR3 contains 13 residues. The V end lost 8 bases, the J end lost 8 bases, and 21 bases lay between the germline ends. CDR1 and CDR2 (germline): GTSNPN, SVGIG (reference sequence). CDR3 bases: TGTGCCGGAGGGACGGTGAGTCCTGGCGGCTACACCTTC. Translated: CAGGTVSPGGYTF.

The chain couples TRBV15 to TRBJ1-2; TRBD1 matches at 8 bases. The CDR3 extends over 15 amino acids. Germline CDR1 reads LNHNV; CDR2 reads YYDKDF (reference sequence). Trimming removed 1 base from V and 6 bases from J; junction bases left unmatched: 7. This CDR3 reads CATSRAGTGGHGYTF. The CDR3 region has the DNA TGTGCCACCAGCAGAGCTGGGACAGGAGGCCATGGCTACACCTTC.

In its sample, this clonotype was seen once. The chain uses TRBV28 and TRBJ2-7, with 7 bases fitting TRBD1. Germline V gene sequence: CDR1 MDHEN, CDR2 SYDVKM. The CDR3 is 15 amino acids. The ends lost 6 bases at V and 1 base at J; junction bases unmatched: 9. This CDR3 reads CASRKTRGQSYEQYF. CDR3 nucleotide sequence: TGTGCCAGCAGGAAGACCCGGGGACAGTCCTACGAGCAGTACTTC.

The chain joins TRBV5-1 to TRBJ2-7; TRBD1 matches at 9 bases. This CDR3 comprises 14 residues. The trim removed 0 bases at V and 5 bases at J, leaving 3 bases unmatched. Per the germline V gene, CDR1 is SGHRS and CDR2 is YFSETQ. The CDR3 DNA reads as TGCGCCAGCAGCTTGGACAGGGGGCAAGACGAGCAGTACTTC. Translating it yields CASSLDRGQDEQYF. Full variable domain (remainder filled in from reference TRBV5-1 and TRBJ2-7): KAGVTQTPRYLIKTRGQQVTLSCSPISGHRSVSWYQQTPGQGLQFLFEYFSETQRNKGNFPGRFSGRQFSNSRSEMNVSTLELGDSALYLCASSLDRGQDEQYFGPGTRLTVT.